This TCR beta chain was sequenced for a study of cytomegalovirus exposure and HLA in healthy donors. In the PCR, 60 Vbeta and 13 Jbeta primers were used. Sequenced by immunoSEQ multiplex PCR; TCRdb stores in-frame clones only, minus some. This table has about 130,000 clones, roughly 72% appearing once. The sample comprised PBMCs. The sequence came from a male donor in good health and CMV-seronegative.

In nucleotides, the CDR3 is TGTGCCAGCAGTTCACAGGGGGCCGGCGACGAGCAGTACTTC. Its translation: CASSSQGAGDEQYF. This chain connects TRBV6-5 to TRBJ2-7; the match to TRBD1 covers 9 bases. Germline CDR1 reads MNHEY; CDR2 reads SVGAGI. The CDR3 spans 14 residues. Unmatched junction bases numbered 6, after V lost 4 bases and J lost 5 bases.